Below, 9 T cell receptor beta chains from the same sample are listed, as sequenced in a study of OX40 agonist ivuxolimab in advanced cancers. Sequencing used immunoSEQ multiplex PCR; TCRdb keeps in-frame clones, though not all of them. The data hold about 100,000 clones, with roughly 91% observed a single time. Specimen: CD4+ or CD8+ T cells sorted from blood, collected in a trial of the OX40 agonist ivuxolimab. Every receptor here comes from an adult with an advanced solid tumor such as melanoma, head and neck, liver or kidney cancer.

This chain links TRBV28 with TRBJ2-4; 9 nucleotides match TRBD1. The CDR3 runs 16 residues. CDR1 MDHEN and CDR2 SYDVKM come from the germline V gene. The junction had 6 bases not matched to a gene; V was cut back by 5 bases and J by 1 base. DNA for the CDR3: TGTGCCAGCAGTGGACGGACAGGGGCGGCCAAAAACATTCAGTACTTC. Translated: CASSGRTGAAKNIQYF.

The CDR3 spells CASRNFGGRDSRGTQYF. The CDR3, as DNA: TGTGCCAGCAGAAACTTCGGGGGACGGGATTCGAGAGGGACCCAGTACTTC. The gene calls are TRBV5-4 and TRBJ2-5; a weak D match, TRBD2 (6 bases). Germline lookup yields CDR1 SGHNT and CDR2 YYREEE (reference sequence). The CDR3 contains 17 residues. Trimming stripped 5 bases from V and 7 bases from J, with 27 bases between.

The chain is built from TRBV30 and TRBJ1-2; TRBD1 is a possible D gene (5 bases). Trimming took off 3 bases at V and 0 bases at J, with 14 bases between the two ends. The CDR3 is made up of 15 amino acids. The germline gives CDR1 GTSNPN, CDR2 SVGIG (reference sequence). The CDR3 region is CAWRAWGLANYGYTF. The CDR3 DNA sequence: TGTGCCTGGAGGGCGTGGGGCCTAGCTAACTATGGCTACACCTTC.

The chain joins TRBV6-1 to TRBJ2-3; 8 nucleotides match TRBD1. Germline V lookup: CDR1 MNHNS, CDR2 SASEGT. J lost 6 bases, V lost 5 bases, and 10 bases had no gene match. This CDR3 is 15 amino acids long. The CDR3 nucleotides read TGTGCCAGCAGTACTGACAGGGGCGGAGGGGATACGCAGTATTTT. It is translated as CASSTDRGGGDTQYF.

About this clone itself: The CDR3 end shows no conserved phenylalanine or tryptophan, and so a read error is likely. V gene TRBV25-1 combines with J gene TRBJ1-2, with no clear D. Per germline, CDR1 MGHDK and CDR2 SYGVNS. The V gene lost 6 bases and the J gene lost 4 bases, with 12 bases spanning the gap. This CDR3 spans 13 amino acids. The CDR3 loop reads CASSPHTTYGYTL. The CDR3 region has the DNA TGTGCCAGCAGCCCGCACACCACCTATGGCTACACCCTC.

The genes are TRBV5-4 and TRBJ2-5; weak D call: TRBD2 (5 bases). The CDR3 is 14 amino acids. Germline CDR1 and CDR2: SGHNT and YYREEE (reference sequence). Trimming left V 4 bases short and J 9 bases short, with 19 bases between. In DNA form, the CDR3 reads TGTGCCAGCAGCCTCAGACAAGAGAGGCGGGCCCAGTACTTC. Translated, it gives CASSLRQERRAQYF.

The gene calls are TRBV30 and TRBJ2-1; 7 positions match TRBD1. The CDR3 spans 14 residues. Germline lookup yields CDR1 GTSNPN and CDR2 SVGIG (reference sequence). V lost 7 bases, J lost 1 base, and 7 bases stayed unmatched. CDR3 amino acids: CASQSTGSYNEQFF. The CDR3 coding sequence is TGTGCCTCACAGTCGACAGGGTCCTACAATGAGCAGTTCTTC.

Only a few counts were recorded for this clone. J is TRBJ1-2 and V is TRBV5-1; D is undetermined. Trimming stripped 3 bases from V and 4 bases from J, with 13 bases between. The CDR3 sequence is 14 residues long. Germline-derived CDR1 and CDR2 are SGHRS and YFSETQ. CDR3 DNA: TGCGCCAGCAGCTCATTAAGCTTAATCTATGGCTACACCTTC. Its translation is CASSSLSLIYGYTF.

The V and J genes are TRBV7-2 and TRBJ2-5; TRBD2 aligns across 14 bases. CDR3 length equals 16 residues. Germline V gene lookup returns CDR1 SGHTA and CDR2 FQGNSA. V was pared by 4 bases and J by 5 bases, with 6 bases of the junction left unmatched. CDR3 residues: CASSYGLAGGVETQYF. The CDR3 bases are TGTGCCAGCAGCTACGGACTAGCGGGAGGAGTTGAGACCCAGTACTTC.